These T cell receptor beta chains were read from a single sample in a study of blood T cells in healthy people across ages. MiXCR, run by TCRdb on the 5' RACE reads, gives a single entry per CDR3 protein. The sample has about 400,000 distinct CDR3 sequences, about 52% seen once. Sequenced material: blood. These receptors were collected from a man aged 60 to 69 in good health. The CDR3 runs from the conserved cysteine through the conserved F or W. A D gene is named only where the DNA matches it firmly. Clone sizes are given selectively: once, few, many, or a class where the clone is expanded.

j_gene | abundance | d_gene | len | v_gene | CDR3aa | CDR3nt
TRBJ2-3 | few | TRBD1 | 15 | TRBV7-3 | CASSPQGTGTDTQYF | TGTGCCAGCAGCCCCCAAGGGACAGGGACAGATACGCAGTATTTT
TRBJ2-7 | few | NA | 13 | TRBV29-1 | CSVGGESTYEQYF | TGCAGCGTTGGGGGGGAATCTACCTACGAGCAGTACTTC
TRBJ1-2 | many | TRBD1 | 15 | TRBV5-1 | CASSMERTGRGGYTF | TGCGCCAGCAGCATGGAGAGGACAGGCAGGGGTGGCTACACCTTC
TRBJ2-3 | NA | TRBD2 | 14 | TRBV20-1 | CSAERGGSTDTQYF | TGCAGTGCTGAGCGGGGGGGTAGCACAGATACGCAGTATTTT
TRBJ1-6 | NA | NA | 14 | TRBV6-5 | CASSYLRGDSPLHF | TGTGCCAGCAGTTACCTACGGGGTGATTCACCCCTCCACTTT
TRBJ2-2 | NA | TRBD2 | 17 | TRBV9 | CASSALSSGRPTGELFF | TGTGCCAGCAGCGCCCTTTCTAGCGGGAGGCCCACCGGGGAGCTGTTTTTT
TRBJ1-2 | once | NA | 17 | TRBV11-2 | CASSLPYTRAGDHGYTF | TGTGCCAGCAGCTTACCTTACACTCGGGCAGGGGATCATGGCTACACCTTC
TRBJ2-3 | few | TRBD1 | 15 | TRBV5-8 | CASSFGTGFTDTQYF | TGTGCCAGCAGCTTTGGGACAGGATTTACAGATACGCAGTATTTT
TRBJ1-2 | many | NA | 13 | TRBV10-3 | CAIPGRYNYGYTF | TGTGCCATCCCAGGCAGGTATAACTATGGCTACACCTTC
TRBJ2-1 | NA | NA | 13 | TRBV24-1 | CATSDFRSNEQFF | TGTGCCACCAGTGATTTTCGGTCCAATGAGCAGTTCTTC
TRBJ2-1 | NA | NA | 12 | TRBV29-1 | CSSSKSASEQFF | TGCAGCTCCAGTAAATCGGCATCTGAGCAGTTCTTC
TRBJ2-7 | NA | TRBD1 | 13 | TRBV12-3/TRBV12-4 | CASTLGTGRTWYF | TGTGCCAGCACATTGGGGACAGGGAGGACGTGGTACTTC
TRBJ2-5 | few | NA | 12 | TRBV20-1 | CSAIKAAETQYF | TGCAGTGCTATAAAAGCCGCGGAGACCCAGTACTTC
TRBJ2-1 | many | NA | 16 | TRBV20-1 | CSARDLGLHSYNEQFF | TGCAGTGCTAGAGATTTGGGACTTCACTCCTACAATGAGCAGTTCTTC
TRBJ1-4 | once | NA | 15 | TRBV15 | CATSRARDGGEKLFF | TGTGCCACCAGCAGAGCCCGGGACGGTGGGGAAAAACTGTTTTTT
TRBJ1-1 | NA | NA | 14 | TRBV11-1 | CAGSLIDGNTEAFF | TGTGCCGGCAGCTTAATTGACGGGAACACTGAAGCTTTCTTT
TRBJ1-1 | NA | NA | 21 | TRBV21-1 | CASSKDWGVICTGEIRTETFF | TGTGCCAGCAGCAAAGATTGGGGGGTTATTTGTACAGGGGAGATTAGGACTGAAACTTTCTTT
TRBJ2-7 | NA | NA | 12 | TRBV20-1 | CSARERGSEQYF | TGCAGTGCACGCGAGAGGGGGTCCGAGCAGTACTTC
TRBJ1-3 | once | TRBD1 | 14 | TRBV27 | CASRGTDSGNTIYF | TGTGCCAGCAGAGGGACAGACTCTGGAAACACCATATATTTT
TRBJ2-6 | few | TRBD1 | 15 | TRBV7-9 | CASSYRGLGANVLTF | TGTGCCAGCAGCTACAGGGGGCTTGGGGCCAACGTCCTGACTTTC
TRBJ2-7 | NA | NA | 13 | TRBV6-6 | CASSYARGYEQYF | TGTGCCAGCAGTTACGCCAGGGGTTACGAGCAGTACTTC
TRBJ1-5 | NA | NA | 16 | TRBV6-2/TRBV6-3 | CASRTQRIHSNQPQHF | TGTGCCAGCAGAACCCAACGAATTCATAGCAATCAGCCCCAGCATTTT
TRBJ2-1 | few | NA | 13 | TRBV3-1 | CASSRAHHNEQFF | TGTGCCAGCAGCCGGGCCCACCACAATGAGCAGTTCTTC
TRBJ2-5 | many | TRBD1 | 15 | TRBV5-4 | CASSEPGQGTKEQYF | TGTGCCAGCAGCGAACCGGGACAGGGGACAAAAGAGCAGTACTTC
TRBJ2-1 | NA | TRBD2 | 20 | TRBV7-3 | CASSLRATFGLAASYNEQFF | TGTGCCAGCAGCTTACGGGCAACCTTTGGACTAGCGGCCTCCTACAATGAGCAGTTCTTC
TRBJ2-3 | few | TRBD2 | 16 | TRBV7-2 | CASSPRTSGRGDTQYF | TGTGCCAGCAGCCCTCGGACTAGCGGGAGAGGTGATACGCAGTATTTT
TRBJ2-5 | NA | NA | 13 | TRBV29-1 | CSVEPTGQETQYF | TGCAGCGTTGAGCCGACAGGCCAAGAGACCCAGTACTTC
TRBJ2-3 | NA | NA | 12 | TRBV20-1 | CSARSVGDTQYF | TGCAGTGCCCGGTCGGTAGGAGATACGCAGTATTTT